This entry lists 30 T cell receptor beta chains sequenced from one sample in a study of T cell changes during pregnancy in multiple sclerosis. Clones were read by immunoSEQ multiplex PCR, and TCRdb kept only the in-frame ones, dropping some. This sample has tens of thousands of clones, with 85% to 95% found just once. The specimen was CD8+ T cells from peripheral blood mononuclear cells, collected in the third trimester of pregnancy. The receptors originated from a female donor in good health, enrolled as a control in a pregnancy study.

The J gene is TRBJ1-1, the V gene TRBV14; 9 bases are a match to TRBD1. CDR1 SGHDN and CDR2 FVKESK come from the germline V gene. The CDR3 consists of 15 residues. The V gene end was trimmed by 5 bases and the J gene end by 5 bases; junction bases not matched to a gene: 9. In DNA form, the CDR3 reads TGTGCCAGCAGCGTAATCGGGACAGGGAGAACTGAAGCTTTCTTT. This encodes CASSVIGTGRTEAFF.

This clone was observed a handful of times. V gene TRBV6-6 combines with J gene TRBJ1-1; D remains unclear. CDR1 is MNHNY and CDR2 is SVGAGI in the germline V gene (reference sequence). CDR3 length: 13 residues. Trimming shortened V by 7 bases and J by 0 bases, and 9 bases separated the two germline ends. This CDR3 is CASNLDLNTEAFF. The CDR3 nucleotides read TGTGCCAGCAATCTGGACTTGAACACTGAAGCTTTCTTT.

The chain couples TRBV7-8 to TRBJ1-6; 7 nucleotides agree with TRBD1. Germline assignment: CDR1 SGHVS and CDR2 FQNEAQ. After removal of 3 bases from V and 10 bases from J, the junction contained 18 bases not matched to a gene. CDR3 length: 18 amino acids. The CDR3 DNA reads as TGTGCCAGCAGCTTTAGTACGGGTGAGGGGGCTTTAGGGTCACCCCTCCACTTT. It codes for CASSFSTGEGALGSPLHF.

The V and J genes are TRBV7-9 and TRBJ1-3; D not certain. The V gene lost 2 bases and the J gene lost 6 bases, with 8 bases spanning the gap. The CDR3 runs to 13 residues. Germline loops: CDR1 SEHNR, CDR2 FQNEAQ (reference sequence). The CDR3 region has the DNA TGTGCCAGCAGCTTATCGGTTGAAAACACCATATATTTT. Protein: CASSLSVENTIYF. Full variable domain (missing parts from reference TRBV7-9 and TRBJ1-3): DTGVSQNPRHKITKRGQNVTFRCDPISEHNRLYWYRQTLGQGPEFLTYFQNEAQLEKSRLLSDRFSAERPKGSFSTLEIQRTEQGDSAMYLCASSLSVENTIYFGEGSWLTVV.

The J gene is TRBJ2-3, the V gene TRBV4-3, with 9 nucleotides matching TRBD1. With V trimmed by 4 bases and J by 4 bases, 6 bases remained unmatched. Germline loops: CDR1 LGHNA, CDR2 YSLEER. This CDR3 has 15 amino acids. CDR3 in DNA: TGCGCCAGCAGCCGCCGGGACAGGGCGTCAGATACGCAGTATTTT. As protein: CASSRRDRASDTQYF.

The chain is built from TRBV27 and TRBJ1-5; D is ambiguous. Germline V lookup: CDR1 MNHEY, CDR2 SMNVEV (reference sequence). Trimming cost V 3 bases and J 3 bases, with 9 bases left between them. There are 14 residues in the CDR3. CDR3 sequence (DNA): TGTGCCAGCAGTTTGGGCGGGGACAATCAGCCCCAGCATTTT. This gives the protein CASSLGGDNQPQHF.

The chain is built from TRBV27 and TRBJ2-6; D uncertain. With 1 base removed from V and 0 bases from J, the gap between germline ends came to 16 bases. Looked up from germline, CDR1 is MNHEY and CDR2 is SMNVEV (reference sequence). The CDR3 runs 19 residues. As DNA, the CDR3 is TGTGCCAGCAGTTTATGGTCAACAGCCGCTGACTCTGGGGCCAACGTCCTGACTTTC. Translating it yields CASSLWSTAADSGANVLTF.

This chain links TRBV30 with TRBJ2-7; D not certain. The CDR3 has 8 residues. CDR1 is GTSNPN, CDR2 SVGIG, per germline (reference sequence). Between the trimmed V and J ends, which lost 4 bases and 10 bases, there was a span of 5 bases. Here the CDR3 DNA reads TGTGCCTGGAATAGCCAGTACTTC. Translation: CAWNSQYF.

The chain joins TRBV30 to TRBJ2-3, with 7 bases aligning to TRBD1. The germline gives CDR1 GTSNPN, CDR2 SVGIG (reference sequence). The CDR3 is 15 amino acids. J gave up 4 bases and V 2 bases, and 9 bases lay outside the gene matches. The CDR3 nucleotides are TGTGCCTGGAGTCCAGAGACAGGGTCTCCAGATACGCAGTATTTT. It codes for CAWSPETGSPDTQYF.

J is TRBJ2-1 and V is TRBV4-3; D remains ambiguous. Germline CDR1 and CDR2: LGHNA and YSLEER. The V and J ends lost 2 bases and 6 bases respectively, with 8 bases between them. This CDR3 spans 13 amino acids. The CDR3 region has the DNA TGCGCCAGCAGCCAATACCCAGGCAATGAGCAGTTCTTC. It translates to CASSQYPGNEQFF.

V is TRBV27 and J is TRBJ2-7; D is possibly TRBD1 (6 bases). The CDR3 covers 13 residues. Germline values: CDR1 MNHEY, CDR2 SMNVEV (reference sequence). Trimming removed 5 bases at V and 2 bases at J, with 10 bases between. CDR3 DNA: TGTGCCAGCAGTCCAGGGGTAGCCTACGAGCAGTACTTC. It translates to CASSPGVAYEQYF.

The V call is TRBV7-3, the J call TRBJ2-5; D is possibly TRBD2 (7 bases). The CDR3 loop spans 14 amino acids. Germline V gene data show CDR1 as SGHTA and CDR2 as FQGTGA. Trimming shortened V by 0 bases and J by 7 bases, and 12 bases separated the two germline ends. The CDR3 bases are TGTGCCAGCAGCTTAACCGGGGGGCCGGGGACCCAGTACTTC. It is translated as CASSLTGGPGTQYF.

This sequence joins TRBV6-1 and TRBJ2-5; D gene ambiguous. Trimming removed 1 base from V and 2 bases from J, with 14 bases in between. From germline, CDR1 is MNHNS and CDR2 SASEGT. There are 16 residues in the CDR3. In nucleotides, the CDR3 is TGTGCCAGCAGTGAAGGTCGGTACACAGTTCAAGAGACCCAGTACTTC. This sequence encodes CASSEGRYTVQETQYF.

This chain connects TRBV2 to TRBJ1-1; D is ambiguous. Deletions cut 7 bases from V and 6 bases from J, with 15 bases between. The germline gives CDR1 SNHLY, CDR2 FYNNEI. This CDR3 comprises 13 residues. CDR3 DNA sequence: TGTGCCAGCAAGGAGGTGTTAATGGCTGAAGCTTTCTTT. This gives the protein CASKEVLMAEAFF. Variable domain in full (rest from reference TRBV2 and TRBJ1-1): EPEVTQTPSHQVTQMGQEVILRCVPISNHLYFYWYRQILGQKVEFLVSFYNNEISEKSEIFDDQFSVERPDGSNFTLKIRSTKLEDSAMYFCASKEVLMAEAFFGQGTRLTVV.

The chain carries TRBV5-1 and TRBJ1-2, with D possibly being TRBD1 (6 bases). Trimming removed 4 bases from V and 0 bases from J, with 13 bases in between. CDR1 and CDR2 from the germline V gene are SGHRS and YFSETQ. This CDR3 contains 15 residues. The CDR3 region is CASSPGQPANYGYTF. The CDR3 nucleotides read TGCGCCAGCAGCCCCGGACAGCCAGCTAACTATGGCTACACCTTC.

Only a few counts were recorded for this clone. The rearrangement joins TRBV19 to TRBJ2-7; D call uncertain. The V gene's germline CDR1 is LNHDA and CDR2 SQIVND (reference sequence). Trimming stripped 3 bases from V and 2 bases from J, with 11 bases between. This CDR3 region has 14 residues. The CDR3 DNA reads TGTGCCAGTAGTATGGTTCACAGACCCTACGAGCAGTACTTC. Residues: CASSMVHRPYEQYF.

The genes are TRBV6-1 and TRBJ1-2; TRBD1 is a possible D gene (6 bases). The CDR3 length is 16 residues. Germline assignment: CDR1 MNHNS and CDR2 SASEGT. V was clipped by 2 bases and J by 1 base, with 14 bases between them. In DNA form, the CDR3 reads TGTGCCAGCAGTGAATGGTGGACAGAGGATAACTATGGCTACACCTTC. Translating gives CASSEWWTEDNYGYTF.

The rearrangement joins TRBV2 to TRBJ1-2; D gene uncertain. Between the trimmed V and J ends, which lost 10 bases and 4 bases, there was a span of 19 bases. The CDR3 runs 14 residues. Germline lookup yields CDR1 SNHLY and CDR2 FYNNEI. CDR3 sequence (DNA): TGTGCCAACAGAGCGGACTGGAGAATCTATGGCTACACCTTC. It specifies CANRADWRIYGYTF.

The rearrangement joins TRBV7-6 to TRBJ2-2, with unresolved D. The CDR3 spans 15 residues. Germline V gene data show CDR1 as SGHVS and CDR2 as FNYEAQ. The ends were cut back, 3 bases at V and 6 bases at J, with 14 bases in the middle. CDR3 amino acids: CASSFNTAVPGELFF. The CDR3 bases are TGTGCCAGCAGCTTTAATACAGCAGTCCCCGGGGAGCTGTTTTTT.

The CDR3 DNA follows: TGTGCCAGCAGCCAAGATGACCAGCGGGGGGCCCGAGACATTCAGTACTTC. Translating it yields CASSQDDQRGARDIQYF. The rearrangement joins TRBV14 to TRBJ2-4, with TRBD2 matching over 9 bases. The CDR3 is 17 amino acids. Germline CDR1 SGHDN, CDR2 FVKESK. J gave up 8 bases and V 0 bases, and 11 bases lay outside the gene matches.

The chain couples TRBV27 to TRBJ2-1; D is undetermined. V was trimmed by 8 bases and J by 9 bases, leaving 11 bases between them. The CDR3 loop spans 11 amino acids. Germline loops: CDR1 MNHEY, CDR2 SMNVEV (reference sequence). The DNA of the CDR3 is TGTGCCAGCCGGTCAAGTGGTGAGCAGTTCTTC. It specifies CASRSSGEQFF.

The chain combines TRBV13 with TRBJ2-7, with 8 bases lining up with TRBD2. The CDR3 extends over 12 amino acids. The V gene end was trimmed by 3 bases and the J gene end by 5 bases; junction bases not matched to a gene: 0. Looked up from germline, CDR1 is PRHDT and CDR2 is FYEKMQ (reference sequence). CDR3: CASSLTSDEQYF. For the CDR3, the DNA is TGTGCCAGCAGCTTGACTAGCGACGAGCAGTACTTC.

V usage is TRBV5-1 and J usage is TRBJ1-3, with 9 nucleotides matching TRBD1. V lost 3 bases and J lost 2; bases outside the gene matches: 3. Germline CDR1 is SGHRS and CDR2 is YFSETQ. This CDR3 spans 15 amino acids. The CDR3 is CASSSRTGAGNTIYF. As DNA, the CDR3 is TGCGCCAGCAGCTCCCGGACAGGGGCTGGAAACACCATATATTTT. Full variable domain (missing parts from reference TRBV5-1 and TRBJ1-3): KAGVTQTPRYLIKTRGQQVTLSCSPISGHRSVSWYQQTPGQGLQFLFEYFSETQRNKGNFPGRFSGRQFSNSRSEMNVSTLELGDSALYLCASSSRTGAGNTIYFGEGSWLTVV.

The chain joins TRBV7-9 to TRBJ1-5; no reliable D call. CDR1 SEHNR and CDR2 FQNEAQ come from the germline V gene (reference sequence). Trimming pared 5 bases from V and 3 bases from J, leaving 11 bases between. The CDR3 is 14 residues long. CDR3 residues: CASSVSGYNQPQHF. The CDR3 DNA sequence: TGTGCCAGCAGCGTATCCGGGTACAATCAGCCCCAGCATTTT.

The chain combines TRBV5-6 with TRBJ1-2, with 8 bases aligning to TRBD1. Germline trimming cut 4 bases from V and 4 bases from J; bases unmatched to any gene: 6. Germline CDR1 is SGHDT and CDR2 is YYEEEE. The CDR3 is made up of 14 amino acids. For the CDR3, the DNA is TGTGCCAGCAGCCCTGGACAGGGAGGCTATGGCTACACCTTC. It is translated as CASSPGQGGYGYTF.

This chain links TRBV11-3 with TRBJ2-7, with 7 bases aligning to TRBD1. The trim removed 5 bases at V and 4 bases at J, leaving 17 bases unmatched. There are 17 residues in the CDR3. Germline loops: CDR1 SGHNT, CDR2 YENEEA. CDR3 protein: CASSERTGLDIRYEQYF. CDR3 in DNA: TGTGCCAGCAGCGAACGGACAGGCCTCGATATTCGGTACGAGCAGTACTTC.

The chain carries TRBV6-6 and TRBJ1-1, with D possibly matching TRBD1 (5 bases). Germline V lookup: CDR1 MNHNY, CDR2 SVGAGI (reference sequence). V lost 0 bases, J lost 4 bases, and 9 bases lay in between. The CDR3 sequence is 14 residues long. The CDR3 spells CASSYSGGGTEAFF. Written as DNA, the CDR3 is TGTGCCAGCAGTTACTCCGGGGGGGGCACTGAAGCTTTCTTT.

The V and J genes are TRBV30 and TRBJ2-2, with 7 nucleotides matching TRBD1. After removal of 1 base from V and 7 bases from J, the junction contained 9 bases not matched to a gene. The CDR3 is 15 amino acids. CDR1 GTSNPN and CDR2 SVGIG come from the germline V gene (reference sequence). DNA of the CDR3: TGTGCCTGGAGTGGTCAAAGGGGGCGAGTCGGGGAGCTGTTTTTT. Protein sequence: CAWSGQRGRVGELFF.

The rearrangement uses TRBV4-3 and TRBJ2-5, with TRBD1 as a possible D gene (6 bases). Germline V gene lookup returns CDR1 LGHNA and CDR2 YSLEER. With 4 bases removed from V and 4 bases from J, the gap between germline ends came to 16 bases. This CDR3 has 15 amino acids. The CDR3 DNA sequence: TGCGCCAGCAGCCGCAACGGGGACACTCCAGAGACCCAGTACTTC. Translating gives CASSRNGDTPETQYF.

The chain recombines TRBV14 with TRBJ1-6; 7 nucleotides agree with TRBD1. V shed 3 bases, J shed 3 bases, and the junction held 8 bases outside the gene matches. Germline V gene sequence: CDR1 SGHDN, CDR2 FVKESK. The CDR3 loop spans 17 amino acids. CDR3 bases: TGTGCCAGCAGCCAGGCCCCCAGGGACAGCTATAATTCACCCCTCCACTTT. This encodes CASSQAPRDSYNSPLHF.